The T cell receptor (beta chain) under discussion was sequenced for a study of blood T cell repertoires in COVID-19. Measured with immunoSEQ multiplex PCR; TCRdb has only the in-frame clones, and not every one. The sample includes a few hundred thousand clones, 80% to 90% of them seen just once. The CDR3 is 17 residues long. Per the germline V gene, CDR1 is SGDLS and CDR2 is YYNGEE. Trimming at V came to 3 bases and at J to 0 bases, leaving 9 bases not matched to a gene. This TCR derives from a man aged 25-45 years with acute or convalescent COVID-19. Specimen: peripheral blood. The chain has TRBV9 and TRBJ1-3; TRBD1 agrees at 7 bases. The chain's CDR3 is CASSARGEDSSGNTIYF. For the CDR3, the DNA is TGTGCCAGCAGCGCCAGGGGGGAGGATTCCTCTGGAAACACCATATATTTT.